A selection of T cell receptor beta chains follows, all from one sample in a study of CD8+ T cells in alopecia areata. Generated by immunoSEQ multiplex PCR, the TCRdb table keeps only in-frame clones and is missing some. Of about 210,000 clones in the sample, approximately 72% were seen once. The sample here was CD4+ T cells sorted from blood, taken around week 44, from a patient treated with tofacitinib. The receptors come from a human donor with alopecia areata. Each CDR3 is given with its conserved first and last residue. Each record gives: V gene, J gene, clone size, CDR3 protein. The listing skips clone size in some rows; elsewhere it reads once, few, many or a size class.

v_call: TRBV29-1; j_call: TRBJ2-7; clone_size: NA; cdr3_aa: CSATRDNYEQYF
v_call: TRBV19; j_call: TRBJ1-5; clone_size: NA; cdr3_aa: CASATGEVRPQHF
v_call: TRBV30; j_call: TRBJ1-5; clone_size: NA; cdr3_aa: CAWSYFGTVDQPQHF
v_call: TRBV30; j_call: TRBJ1-1; clone_size: NA; cdr3_aa: CAWSIRDSIEAFF
v_call: TRBV30; j_call: TRBJ2-1; clone_size: NA; cdr3_aa: CAWSVRAGVGSEQFF
v_call: TRBV4-3; j_call: TRBJ1-6; clone_size: NA; cdr3_aa: CASSQRPGSPNSPLHF
v_call: TRBV7-2; j_call: TRBJ2-3; clone_size: few; cdr3_aa: CASSQTGTSTDTQYF
v_call: TRBV29-1; j_call: TRBJ2-3; clone_size: NA; cdr3_aa: CSGREGLIDTQYF
v_call: TRBV20-1; j_call: TRBJ2-3; clone_size: NA; cdr3_aa: CSARPPDTQYF
v_call: TRBV20-1; j_call: TRBJ1-2; clone_size: NA; cdr3_aa: CSSDAPYGYTF
v_call: TRBV7-2; j_call: TRBJ2-3; clone_size: NA; cdr3_aa: CASSTHRGSTDTQYF
v_call: TRBV29-1; j_call: TRBJ2-1; clone_size: NA; cdr3_aa: CSVQSGREQFF
v_call: TRBV4-3; j_call: TRBJ1-1; clone_size: NA; cdr3_aa: CASSLGHTMNTEAFF
v_call: TRBV30; j_call: TRBJ1-1; clone_size: NA; cdr3_aa: CAWSIIGQLNTEAFF
v_call: TRBV7-8; j_call: TRBJ1-2; clone_size: NA; cdr3_aa: CASSLVTVGGYTF
v_call: TRBV29-1; j_call: TRBJ1-1; clone_size: NA; cdr3_aa: CSVGSWDRINTEAFF
v_call: TRBV10-3; j_call: TRBJ2-7; clone_size: few; cdr3_aa: CAIKDREVEQYF
v_call: TRBV29-1; j_call: TRBJ1-2; clone_size: once; cdr3_aa: CSVEEGRDTANYGYTF
v_call: TRBV2; j_call: TRBJ2-6; clone_size: NA; cdr3_aa: CASTWGGSSGANVLTF
v_call: TRBV2; j_call: TRBJ1-2; clone_size: NA; cdr3_aa: CASSDVPGQGPGYGYTF
v_call: TRBV6-6; j_call: TRBJ2-1; clone_size: NA; cdr3_aa: CASSPPGLAADEQFF
v_call: TRBV18; j_call: TRBJ2-7; clone_size: many; cdr3_aa: CASSQNQGDEQYF